The clone carrying this TCR beta chain was detected only once. Trimming at V came to 2 bases and at J to 6 bases, leaving 7 bases not matched to a gene. Per germline, CDR1 MGHRA and CDR2 YSYEKL. The CDR3 has 17 amino acids. The data were taken from a study of PD-L1 blockade in urothelial cancer. Study-level information: Analyzed time points were 3 weeks (second dose) and 6 weeks after therapy began. Researchers found blood samples held a median of roughly 140,000 T cells.

This table comes from immunoSEQ multiplex PCR, and its TCRdb copy is limited to in-frame clones, with some not included. Counted here are 56,000 or so clones, about 86% occurring once; the ten biggest clones make up roughly 2.9%. Patients were living with locally advanced or metastatic urothelial carcinoma. Each individual provided 1 to 8 samples (taken pretreatment and on-treatment). This receptor was obtained from a man aged 45-60 years with urothelial cancer. The sample in question was PBMCs, obtained around atezolizumab (anti-PD-L1) treatment. The chain carries TRBV4-1 and TRBJ2-1, with TRBD2 identical over 13 bases. CDR3 in DNA: TGCGCCAGCAGCCAATTGGGACTAGCGGGGCTTATCAATGAGCAGTTCTTC. Protein product: CASSQLGLAGLINEQFF.